The 17 T cell receptor beta chains listed next were all sequenced from one sample in a study of T cells in Graves' hyperthyroidism and ophthalmopathy. Amplified regions were TCR beta CDR3 sequences from RNA transcripts. The TCR CDR3 first-round RT-PCR relied on the HTBI primer set. MiXCR, applied by TCRdb to the multiplex PCR reads, yields one record per CDR3 protein. The sample shows around 250,000 distinct CDR3 sequences, about a sixth of them seen only once. The sequencing sample was made of blood. All receptors derive from a woman aged 18-30 years with Graves' ophthalmopathy.

This clonotype was picked up many times. The chain has TRBV29-1 and TRBJ2-3; 9 bases align to TRBD2. This CDR3 has 13 residues. Germline V gives CDR1 SQVTM, CDR2 ANQGSEA. Unmatched junction bases numbered 5, after V lost 8 bases and J lost 2 bases. The DNA of the CDR3 is TGCAGCCTGACTAGCGGCTACACAGATACGCAGTATTTT. It yields the protein CSLTSGYTDTQYF.

This clonotype was seen repeatedly, ten times or more. The gene calls are TRBV3-1 and TRBJ1-1; D remains unclear. The ends were cut back, 1 base at V and 4 bases at J, with 22 bases in the middle. Germline CDR1 reads LGHDT; CDR2 reads YNNKEL (reference sequence). This CDR3 has 18 residues. The CDR3 is CASSQGVGITAITTEAFF. In DNA form, the CDR3 reads TGTGCCAGCAGCCAAGGGGTTGGGATTACTGCCATCACCACTGAAGCTTTCTTT.

The rearrangement uses TRBV11-2 and TRBJ2-1; D gene uncertain. Germline CDR1 reads SGHAT; CDR2 reads FQNNGV. V lost 3 bases, J lost 10 bases, and 16 bases lay in between. The CDR3 totals 14 residues. CDR3 in amino acids: CASSLVGQPYEQFF. In DNA, the CDR3 is TGTGCCAGCAGCTTGGTGGGTCAGCCCTACGAGCAGTTCTTC.

This clonotype was recorded many times. The genes are TRBV29-1 and TRBJ1-4; D may be TRBD1 (6 bases). Germline CDR1 is SQVTM and CDR2 is ANQGSEA. V was pared by 3 bases and J by 7 bases, with 15 bases between. This CDR3 comprises 14 residues. CDR3 loop: CSVDMGASGEKLFF. For the CDR3, the DNA is TGCAGCGTTGACATGGGGGCGTCTGGTGAAAAACTGTTTTTT.

This clonotype was recorded a few times. V usage is TRBV27 and J usage is TRBJ2-7; 7 bases map to TRBD2. The CDR3 length is 13 residues. V dropped 4 bases and J dropped 2; count of bases not matched to a gene: 2. The germline V gene has CDR1 MNHEY and CDR2 SMNVEV (reference sequence). The CDR3 sequence: CASSYGLAYEQYF. Written as DNA, the CDR3 is TGTGCCAGCAGTTATGGACTAGCCTACGAGCAGTACTTC.

This clonotype was counted ten times or more. The rearrangement uses TRBV29-1 and TRBJ2-7, with D tentatively TRBD1 (5 bases). The length of the CDR3 is 12 residues. Germline CDR1 is SQVTM and CDR2 is ANQGSEA. V was trimmed by 4 bases and J by 0 bases, leaving 7 bases between them. The CDR3 nucleotides are TGCAGCGTTGGAAGGGGCTCCTACGAGCAGTACTTC. Protein product: CSVGRGSYEQYF.

This clonotype was seen many times. This CDR3 is CASMDSSIYNQPQHF. DNA of the CDR3: TGTGCCAGCATGGACTCTTCCATATACAATCAGCCCCAGCATTTT. The gene calls are TRBV6-1 and TRBJ1-5, with unresolved D. The V gene's germline CDR1 is MNHNS and CDR2 SASEGT. The ends were cut back, 7 bases at V and 3 bases at J, with 16 bases in the middle. The CDR3 is made up of 15 amino acids.

The V gene is TRBV5-1, the J gene TRBJ2-7, with 11 bases fitting TRBD2. Per germline, CDR1 SGHRS and CDR2 YFSETQ. The J segment lost 5 bases and the V segment lost 0 bases, leaving 7 bases of the junction unmatched. The length of the CDR3 is 16 residues. CDR3 in amino acids: CASSLAWGSGGDEQYF. Written as DNA, the CDR3 is TGCGCCAGCAGCTTGGCTTGGGGTAGCGGGGGGGACGAGCAGTACTTC.

This clonotype was recorded many times. V gene TRBV30 combines with J gene TRBJ2-1, with D hard to call. CDR3 length: 11 amino acids. Per germline, CDR1 GTSNPN and CDR2 SVGIG (reference sequence). Trimming stripped 4 bases from V and 6 bases from J, with 7 bases between. CDR3 DNA: TGTGCCTGGAACACGGGCAATGAGCAGTTCTTC. Its translation is CAWNTGNEQFF.

This clonotype was seen more than once but under ten times. One base away lies a much larger clone, so this may be a sequencing read error. The rearrangement uses TRBV13 and TRBJ2-7; 9 bases align to TRBD2. Germline V gene sequence: CDR1 PRHDT, CDR2 FYEKMQ (reference sequence). Trimming cost V 10 bases and J 3 bases; bases outside gene matches: 19. The length of the CDR3 is 17 residues. CDR3 bases: TGTGCCATCAGGATGGGGACTAGCAGTTCTAACGACTACGAGCAGTACTTC. The encoded protein is CAIRMGTSSSNDYEQYF.

This clonotype was seen ten or more times. The rearrangement links TRBV12-3 or TRBV12-4 to TRBJ2-3; tentatively, D is TRBD1 or TRBD2 (5 bases each). The CDR3 length is 14 residues. V was trimmed by 6 bases and J by 2 bases, leaving 12 bases between them. The CDR3 sequence is CASSSGPSTDTQYF. Here the CDR3 DNA reads TGTGCCAGCAGCTCGGGACCTTCCACAGATACGCAGTATTTT.

The chain recombines TRBV6-1 with TRBJ1-5; 9 bases are shared with TRBD1. J lost 1 base, V lost 6 bases, and 10 bases had no gene match. The CDR3 consists of 17 residues. The germline CDR1 and CDR2 sequences are MNHNS and SASEGT. Here the CDR3 reads CASSHVTGGTSNQPQHF. Written as DNA, the CDR3 is TGTGCCAGCAGCCACGTTACAGGGGGCACAAGCAATCAGCCCCAGCATTTT.

Many counts were recorded for this clonotype. The chain has TRBV27 and TRBJ1-2; weak D call: TRBD1 (5 bases). V dropped 7 bases and J dropped 5 bases, with 14 bases sitting between them. CDR3 size: 13 residues. Germline-derived CDR1 and CDR2 are MNHEY and SMNVEV (reference sequence). For the CDR3, the DNA is TGTGCCAGCACCTCCACGGGGGGGTATGGCTACACCTTC. Amino acids: CASTSTGGYGYTF.

This clonotype was seen at least ten times. V is TRBV28 and J is TRBJ1-3; no firm D call. The CDR3 has 14 amino acids. Trimming took 4 bases from V and 0 from J, leaving 7 bases between them. Germline V CDR1 and CDR2: MDHEN, SYDVKM. CDR3 sequence: CASSSKLSGNTIYF. The CDR3, as DNA: TGTGCCAGCAGTTCTAAGCTCTCTGGAAACACCATATATTTT. Full variable domain (rest looked up from reference TRBV28 and TRBJ1-3): DVKVTQSSRYLVKRTGEKVFLECVQDMDHENMFWYRQDPGLGLRLIYFSYDVKMKEKGDIPEGYSVSREKKERFSLILESASTNQTSMYLCASSSKLSGNTIYFGEGSWLTVV.

This clonotype was picked up many times. The chain links TRBV12-5 to TRBJ1-1; D unresolved. Germline CDR1 and CDR2: LGHNT and FRNRAP. V was pared by 8 bases and J by 4 bases, with 11 bases between. There are 12 residues in the CDR3. The CDR3 here is CASQERSTEAFF. The CDR3 region has the DNA TGTGCTAGTCAGGAGAGGTCCACTGAAGCTTTCTTT.

This clonotype has ten or more counts. J is TRBJ2-2 and V is TRBV12-3 or TRBV12-4; TRBD2 matches at 8 bases. The trim removed 2 bases at V and 5 bases at J, leaving 7 bases unmatched. There are 16 residues in the CDR3. CDR3 in DNA: TGTGCCAGCAGTTTAAGAGCGGGAGATCGAACCGGGGAGCTGTTTTTT. Translating gives CASSLRAGDRTGELFF.

This clonotype was detected many times. CDR3 residues: CSAREGYGYTF. CDR3 DNA: TGCAGTGCTAGAGAGGGTTACGGCTACACCTTC. This chain joins TRBV20-1 and TRBJ1-2, with unresolved D. Trimming took 0 bases from V and 8 from J, leaving 7 bases between them. The CDR3 is made up of 11 amino acids. Germline CDR1 is DFQATT and CDR2 is SNEGSKA (reference sequence).